The clone carrying this TCR beta chain was seen a handful of times. The antigen is unknown. The data derive from a study of beta chain features in type 1 diabetes. The isolated RNA, all of it, was reverse transcribed, so expressed TCRB transcripts were what got sequenced. The table came from immunoSEQ multiplex PCR; TCRdb's copy has only in-frame clones and leaves some out. The table has 500,000 to 800,000 clones, over 10% seen once; the top ten hold more than 0.1%. Overall study results and limits: Moderate but significant shortening of TCRB CDR3s was recorded in all four CD4+ subsets from Type 1 diabetes patients.

The V gene end was trimmed by 6 bases and the J gene end by 5 bases; junction bases not matched to a gene: 8. The CDR3 consists of 15 residues. Germline CDR1 LNHDA, CDR2 SQIVND (reference sequence). Sequencing was done on a sample of naive CD4+ T cells from blood. This TCR was sampled from a young man with type 1 diabetes. The rearrangement links TRBV19 to TRBJ1-2, with 11 bases that match TRBD1. For the CDR3, the DNA is TGTGCCAGTAGCTGGACAGGGGGCGCTCTATATGGCTACACCTTC. Translated: CASSWTGGALYGYTF.